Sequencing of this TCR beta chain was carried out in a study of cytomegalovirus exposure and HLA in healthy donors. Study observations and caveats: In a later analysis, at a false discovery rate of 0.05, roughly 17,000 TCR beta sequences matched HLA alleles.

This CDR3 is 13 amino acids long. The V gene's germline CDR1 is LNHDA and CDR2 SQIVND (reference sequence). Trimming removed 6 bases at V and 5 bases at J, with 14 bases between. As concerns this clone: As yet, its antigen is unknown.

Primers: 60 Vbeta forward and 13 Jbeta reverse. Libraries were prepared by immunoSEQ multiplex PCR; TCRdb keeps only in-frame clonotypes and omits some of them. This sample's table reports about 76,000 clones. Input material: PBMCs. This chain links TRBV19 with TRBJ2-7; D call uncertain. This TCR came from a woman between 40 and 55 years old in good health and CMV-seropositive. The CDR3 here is CASSQETRDEQYF. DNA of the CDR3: TGTGCCAGTAGCCAGGAAACCCGTGACGAGCAGTACTTC.